This entry describes one T cell receptor beta chain. Its target is unknown. The data derive from a study of T cells in tuberculosis. The protocol was immunoSEQ multiplex PCR, while the TCRdb copy is restricted to in-frame clones and leaves out a portion. The data show more than 30,000 clones, with about 97% seen just once and approximately 6.3% held by the top ten. General study points: Shorter CDR3-alpha in active tuberculosis partly drove smaller distances. Active tuberculosis alpha repertoires lay closer to GMM-specific TCRs than controls'.

The V gene's germline CDR1 is LGHNT and CDR2 FRNRAP. There are 16 residues in the CDR3. The V end lost 7 bases, the J end lost 1 base, and 17 bases lay between the germline ends. The sequenced material came from PBMCs. This chain connects TRBV12-5 to TRBJ2-1; possible D gene TRBD1, 7 bases. The origin of this receptor is a donor aged 5-35 years with latent tuberculosis or without tuberculosis infection. The DNA of the CDR3 is TGTGCTAGTGCCCTGAAGCCAGGGGGGTCCTACAATGAGCAGTTCTTC. Amino acid sequence: CASALKPGGSYNEQFF.